This T cell receptor beta chain was profiled in a study of identifying expanded T cells in peripheral blood. Study conclusions and caveats: Approximately two-week clone count variance significantly increased as total template count grew. Over approximately two and four weeks, about 15 and 19 clones changed, versus 1.2 between replicates.

No infections or other immune events were documented during collection. The table came from immunoSEQ multiplex PCR; TCRdb's copy has only in-frame clones and leaves some out. This sample has 90,000 to 100,000 clones, with approximately 88% found just once. From germline, CDR1 is SGHVS and CDR2 FNYEAQ. The CDR3 is 15 amino acids. V was clipped by 1 base and J by 5 bases, with 14 bases between them. This clone was seen only a few times. The antigen is undetermined. This receptor was identified in a person between 18 and 70 years old in good health. The chain couples TRBV7-6 to TRBJ1-2, with D tentatively TRBD1 (5 bases). The sample comprised blood. CDR3 loop: CASSLGVGEGYGYTF. CDR3 sequence (DNA): TGTGCCAGCAGCTTAGGGGTTGGGGAGGGGTATGGCTACACCTTC.